Presented here are 27 T cell receptor beta chains from one specimen sequenced in a study of shared clonotypes between healthy human individuals. Some clones are missing from TCRdb's copy, which holds only in-frame ones; the method was immunoSEQ multiplex PCR. The sample holds roughly 2 million clones, just under 95% seen once. Naive CD8 isolation took CD45RO-negative cells positively selected for CCR7 and excluded terminally differentiated effector memory CD45RA+ cells. Source material: naive CD8+ T cells sorted from blood. The source is a young man in good health.

The genes are TRBV5-1 and TRBJ2-2; D unclear. The V end was cut by 4 bases, the J end by 7 bases, with 11 bases between. Per germline, CDR1 SGHRS and CDR2 YFSETQ. The CDR3 runs to 13 residues. CDR3 DNA: TGCGCCAGCAGCACCGTGTGGGGCGGGGAGCTGTTTTTT. Its protein is CASSTVWGGELFF. Full variable domain (rest looked up from reference TRBV5-1 and TRBJ2-2): KAGVTQTPRYLIKTRGQQVTLSCSPISGHRSVSWYQQTPGQGLQFLFEYFSETQRNKGNFPGRFSGRQFSNSRSEMNVSTLELGDSALYLCASSTVWGGELFFGEGSRLTVL.

J is TRBJ1-1 and V is TRBV9; 11 positions agree with TRBD1. The junction had 3 bases not matched to a gene; V was cut back by 3 bases and J by 5 bases. Germline V gives CDR1 SGDLS, CDR2 YYNGEE. There are 14 residues in the CDR3. The CDR3 sequence: CASSADRGLTEAFF. The CDR3 region has the DNA TGTGCCAGCAGCGCGGACAGGGGGCTAACTGAAGCTTTCTTT.

The chain joins TRBV28 to TRBJ2-7, with TRBD2 as a possible D gene (5 bases). Germline V lookup: CDR1 MDHEN, CDR2 SYDVKM. The CDR3 runs to 13 residues. The V end lost 5 bases, the J end lost 2 bases, and 10 bases lay between the germline ends. The CDR3 nucleotides read TGTGCCAGCAGTCCGGACTCAGCCTACGAGCAGTACTTC. Amino acids: CASSPDSAYEQYF.

The V call is TRBV27, the J call TRBJ2-3, with TRBD2 matching over 9 bases. The CDR3 loop spans 15 amino acids. Trimming at V came to 8 bases and at J to 2 bases, leaving 8 bases not matched to a gene. CDR1 is MNHEY and CDR2 is SMNVEV in the germline V gene (reference sequence). This chain's CDR3 is CASGTGLAYTDTQYF. The DNA for the CDR3 is TGTGCCAGCGGGACCGGACTAGCGTACACAGATACGCAGTATTTT.

The V and J genes are TRBV4-1 and TRBJ2-7; the D gene is possibly TRBD2 (6 bases). CDR3 length: 15 amino acids. V was trimmed by 0 bases and J by 3 bases, leaving 12 bases between them. CDR1 is MGHRA and CDR2 is YSYEKL in the germline V gene. The DNA for the CDR3 is TGCGCCAGCAGCCAAGATCGATGGGGGGTCTACGAGCAGTACTTC. Translating it yields CASSQDRWGVYEQYF.

With respect to this clone: Other DNA sequences from this sample encode an identical CDR3 as well. The chain uses TRBV9 and TRBJ2-1, with D unclear. CDR1 and CDR2 (germline): SGDLS, YYNGEE. The V gene lost 1 base and the J gene lost 4 bases, with 6 bases spanning the gap. This CDR3 is 13 amino acids long. In DNA, the CDR3 is TGTGCCAGCAGCGTAACAGATTACAATGAGCAGTTCTTC. It codes for CASSVTDYNEQFF.

The chain joins TRBV4-3 to TRBJ2-7; 8 nucleotides match TRBD1. V trimming: 4 bases; J trimming: 5 bases; junction bases outside the gene matches: 7. The CDR3 is made up of 14 amino acids. Germline assignment: CDR1 LGHNA and CDR2 YSLEER. CDR3 coding DNA: TGCGCCAGCAGCCTAAGGACAGGGTGGAACGAGCAGTACTTC. Protein sequence: CASSLRTGWNEQYF.

The V call is TRBV7-2, the J call TRBJ1-6, with D hard to call. The CDR3 is 15 residues long. V gave up 5 bases and J gave up 5 bases, with 13 bases separating them. CDR1 is SGHTA, CDR2 FQGNSA, per germline. The chain's CDR3 is CASSTLSGDNSPLHF. As DNA, the CDR3 is TGTGCCAGCAGCACCCTATCAGGAGATAATTCACCCCTCCACTTT.

The CDR3, as DNA: TGCGCCAGCAGCCAAGGAGGCCCGGGACAGGTGTCTGGCGAGCAGTACTTC. This codes for CASSQGGPGQVSGEQYF. This chain connects TRBV4-1 to TRBJ2-7, with 8 positions matching TRBD1. The CDR3 length is 17 residues. After removal of 1 base from V and 6 bases from J, the junction contained 14 bases not matched to a gene. From germline, CDR1 is MGHRA and CDR2 YSYEKL.

The chain has TRBV28 and TRBJ2-7; either TRBD1 or TRBD2 may fit D (5 bases each). Per the germline V gene, CDR1 is MDHEN and CDR2 is SYDVKM. The CDR3 contains 13 residues. Deletions cut 4 bases from V and 2 bases from J, with 9 bases between. The CDR3 region is CASSWDVTYEQYF. For the CDR3, the DNA is TGTGCCAGCAGTTGGGACGTTACCTACGAGCAGTACTTC.

This clone was picked up one time. The J gene is TRBJ1-1, the V gene TRBV6-5, with D perhaps matching TRBD1 (5 bases). CDR1 and CDR2 (germline): MNHEY, SVGAGI. Trimming pared 4 bases from V and 3 bases from J, leaving 12 bases between. The CDR3 loop spans 14 amino acids. CDR3 amino acids: CASSFGGEDTEAFF. The CDR3 DNA reads as TGTGCCAGCAGTTTTGGGGGGGAGGACACTGAAGCTTTCTTT.

As regards this clone: This sample also contains other DNA sequences that code for the same CDR3. The J gene is TRBJ2-5, the V gene TRBV29-1; TRBD1 aligns across 7 bases. TRBJ2-7 matches the DNA end more closely, so the J call is doubtful. Germline CDR1 SQVTM, CDR2 ANQGSEA. This CDR3 comprises 16 residues. CDR3 loop: CSVEARGWGSSYEQYF. CDR3 bases: TGCAGCGTTGAAGCCAGGGGGTGGGGGAGCTCCTACGAGCAGTACTTC.

The table lists this clone with a count of one. The chain has TRBV7-6 and TRBJ2-5; D unresolved. Germline assignment: CDR1 SGHVS and CDR2 FNYEAQ. Trimming took off 3 bases at V and 1 base at J, with 9 bases between the two ends. The CDR3 has 14 residues. CDR3 bases: TGTGCCAGCAGCTTGAGGTGGGTCCAAGAGACCCAGTACTTC. As protein: CASSLRWVQETQYF.

V is TRBV5-4 and J is TRBJ1-6; D remains unclear. The CDR3 covers 14 residues. V was trimmed by 6 bases and J by 8 bases, leaving 15 bases between them. Per germline, CDR1 SGHNT and CDR2 YYREEE (reference sequence). In DNA, the CDR3 is TGTGCCAGCACCCGTGCGGGGATAGATTCACCCCTCCACTTT. Protein: CASTRAGIDSPLHF.

The chain employs TRBV4-3 and TRBJ2-1; 10 bases are shared with TRBD1. In germline, CDR1 is LGHNA, CDR2 YSLEER. V lost 0 bases and J lost 4; bases outside the gene matches: 9. CDR3 length: 18 residues. For the CDR3, the DNA is TGCGCCAGCAGCCAAGAAATTACCGGGACAGGGGTTTACAATGAGCAGTTCTTC. Translating it yields CASSQEITGTGVYNEQFF.

This clone appeared once. This rearrangement joins TRBV6-5 to TRBJ2-1; no firm D call. Germline V gives CDR1 MNHEY, CDR2 SVGAGI. CDR3 length: 11 amino acids. Trimming left V 5 bases short and J 5 bases short, with 4 bases between. The CDR3 here is CASSTHNEQFF. For the CDR3, the DNA is TGTGCCAGCAGTACCCACAATGAGCAGTTCTTC.

The chain combines TRBV19 with TRBJ2-3, with a tentative D call TRBD2 (6 bases). The V end lost 3 bases, the J end lost 6 bases, and 13 bases lay between the germline ends. The CDR3 is made up of 14 amino acids. The germline CDR1 and CDR2 sequences are LNHDA and SQIVND (reference sequence). The CDR3 protein is CASSIGGAGDTQYF. The CDR3 bases are TGTGCCAGTAGTATTGGCGGGGCGGGGGATACGCAGTATTTT.

The chain uses TRBV27 and TRBJ1-1; possibly TRBD1 for D (5 bases). The CDR3 length is 15 residues. Per the germline V gene, CDR1 is MNHEY and CDR2 is SMNVEV (reference sequence). V was trimmed by 2 bases and J by 5 bases, leaving 15 bases between them. CDR3 in DNA: TGTGCCAGCAGTTTAGACCAGGGAAGTAGAACTGAAGCTTTCTTT. It is translated as CASSLDQGSRTEAFF.

The CDR3 sequence is CASSVDSWNEQFF. DNA of the CDR3: TGTGCCAGCAGCGTAGATAGCTGGAATGAGCAGTTCTTC. V and J are TRBV9 and TRBJ2-1; D ambiguous. Trimming pared 0 bases from V and 7 bases from J, leaving 8 bases between. Germline CDR1 is SGDLS and CDR2 is YYNGEE. The CDR3 is 13 residues long. Combining the CDR3 with reference TRBV9 and TRBJ2-1 gives the whole variable domain DSGVTQTPKHLITATGQRVTLRCSPRSGDLSVYWYQQSLDQGLQFLIQYYNGEERAKGNILERFSAQQFPDLHSELNLSSLELGDSALYFCASSVDSWNEQFFGPGTRLTVL.

The chain combines TRBV19 with TRBJ2-7; D perhaps matches TRBD1 (6 bases). CDR1 and CDR2 from the germline V gene are LNHDA and SQIVND (reference sequence). CDR3 length: 15 residues. Trimming removed 6 bases from V and 3 bases from J, with 18 bases in between. CDR3 sequence reads: CASSVFEGTIYEQYF. CDR3 DNA sequence: TGTGCCAGTAGCGTTTTCGAAGGGACAATCTACGAGCAGTACTTC.

The rearrangement links TRBV5-4 to TRBJ1-5; D not certain. The germline gives CDR1 SGHNT, CDR2 YYREEE (reference sequence). V dropped 2 bases and J dropped 3 bases, with 9 bases sitting between them. The length of the CDR3 is 14 residues. CDR3 sequence: CASSLGPDNQPQHF. CDR3 nucleotide sequence: TGTGCCAGCAGCTTAGGCCCAGACAATCAGCCCCAGCATTTT.

In regard to this clone: This sample also contains other DNA sequences that code for the same CDR3. The CDR3 reads CSVEAPNTGELFF. CDR3 coding DNA: TGCAGCGTTGAAGCCCCCAACACCGGGGAGCTGTTTTTT. The rearrangement links TRBV29-1 to TRBJ2-2; the D is unclear. There are 13 residues in the CDR3. The V gene's germline CDR1 is SQVTM and CDR2 ANQGSEA. Trimming took off 1 base at V and 2 bases at J, with 5 bases between the two ends.

The rearrangement joins TRBV29-1 to TRBJ2-1; tentatively, D is TRBD1 (7 bases). This CDR3 has 17 residues. Germline V gene sequence: CDR1 SQVTM, CDR2 ANQGSEA. V lost 2 bases, J lost 4 bases, and 21 bases lay in between. CDR3 DNA: TGCAGCGTTGAACTGGCAGTGACAGGGAGGCCATACAATGAGCAGTTCTTC. Its protein is CSVELAVTGRPYNEQFF.

The J gene is TRBJ2-7, the V gene TRBV5-4; 9 bases line up with TRBD1. V dropped 3 bases and J dropped 2; count of bases not matched to a gene: 3. The CDR3 runs to 14 residues. The germline gives CDR1 SGHNT, CDR2 YYREEE (reference sequence). The CDR3 coding sequence is TGTGCCAGCAGCTGGACAGGGGAACCCTACGAGCAGTACTTC. Residues: CASSWTGEPYEQYF.

The chain employs TRBV9 and TRBJ2-7, with D possibly matching TRBD2 (5 bases). V was trimmed by 3 bases and J by 0 bases, leaving 19 bases between them. The germline V gene encodes CDR1 SGDLS and CDR2 YYNGEE. The CDR3 runs to 17 residues. The CDR3 spells CASSADWRPTSSYEQYF. CDR3 DNA: TGTGCCAGCAGCGCCGATTGGAGGCCGACGAGCTCCTACGAGCAGTACTTC.

The chain is built from TRBV29-1 and TRBJ2-7, with D unresolved. The V end was cut by 2 bases, the J end by 1 base, with 12 bases between. CDR3 length: 14 amino acids. Germline V lookup: CDR1 SQVTM, CDR2 ANQGSEA. The CDR3: CSVERADASYEQYF. CDR3 bases: TGCAGCGTTGAAAGGGCCGACGCATCCTACGAGCAGTACTTC.

V gene TRBV7-8 combines with J gene TRBJ2-7, with D perhaps being TRBD1 or TRBD2 (5 bases each). Germline V CDR1 and CDR2: SGHVS, FQNEAQ. The CDR3 runs to 13 residues. Between the trimmed V and J ends, which lost 5 bases and 2 bases, there was a span of 10 bases. The CDR3 here is CASSVRGPYEQYF. CDR3 DNA: TGTGCCAGCAGCGTACGGGGCCCCTACGAGCAGTACTTC.